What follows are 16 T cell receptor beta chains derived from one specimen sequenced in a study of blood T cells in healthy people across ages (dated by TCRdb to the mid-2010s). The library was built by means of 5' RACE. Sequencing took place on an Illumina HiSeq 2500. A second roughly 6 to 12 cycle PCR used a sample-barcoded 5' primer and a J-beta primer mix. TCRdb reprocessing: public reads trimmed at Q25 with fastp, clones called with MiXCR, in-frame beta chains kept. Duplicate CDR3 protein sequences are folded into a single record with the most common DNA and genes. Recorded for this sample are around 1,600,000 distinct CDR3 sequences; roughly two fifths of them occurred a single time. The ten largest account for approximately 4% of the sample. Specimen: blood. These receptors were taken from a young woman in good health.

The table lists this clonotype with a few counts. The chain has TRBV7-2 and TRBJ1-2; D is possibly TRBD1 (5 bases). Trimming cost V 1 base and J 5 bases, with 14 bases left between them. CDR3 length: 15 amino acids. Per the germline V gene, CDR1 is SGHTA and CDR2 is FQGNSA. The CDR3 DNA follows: TGTGCCAGCAGCTTAGACGGCAGGGCCCATTATGGCTACACCTTC. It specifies CASSLDGRAHYGYTF.

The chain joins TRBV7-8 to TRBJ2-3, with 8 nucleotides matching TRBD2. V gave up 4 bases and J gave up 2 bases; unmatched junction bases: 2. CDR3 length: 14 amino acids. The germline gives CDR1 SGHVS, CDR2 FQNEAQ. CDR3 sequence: CASSWRGVTDTQYF. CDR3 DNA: TGTGCCAGCAGCTGGCGGGGGGTCACAGATACGCAGTATTTT.

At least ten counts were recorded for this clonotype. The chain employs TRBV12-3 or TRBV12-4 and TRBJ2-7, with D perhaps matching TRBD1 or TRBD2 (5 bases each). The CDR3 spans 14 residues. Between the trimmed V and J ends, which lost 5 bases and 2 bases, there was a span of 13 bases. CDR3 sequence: CASSLGTPTYEQYF. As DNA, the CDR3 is TGTGCCAGCAGTCTCGGGACGCCTACCTACGAGCAGTACTTC.

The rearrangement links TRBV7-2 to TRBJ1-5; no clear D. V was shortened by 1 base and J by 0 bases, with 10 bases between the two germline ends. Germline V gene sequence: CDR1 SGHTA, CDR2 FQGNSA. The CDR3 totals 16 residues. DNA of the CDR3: TGTGCCAGCAGCTTAGACTCTAGTTATAGCAATCAGCCCCAGCATTTT. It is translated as CASSLDSSYSNQPQHF.

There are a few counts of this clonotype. For the CDR3, the DNA is TGTGCCAGCAGTTTGACCGGGACTCGCGGAAAACTGTTTTTT. This sequence encodes CASSLTGTRGKLFF. The rearrangement uses TRBV12-3 or TRBV12-4 and TRBJ1-4, with TRBD1 as a possible D gene (5 bases). CDR3 length equals 14 residues. Between the trimmed V and J ends, which lost 3 bases and 10 bases, there was a span of 15 bases.

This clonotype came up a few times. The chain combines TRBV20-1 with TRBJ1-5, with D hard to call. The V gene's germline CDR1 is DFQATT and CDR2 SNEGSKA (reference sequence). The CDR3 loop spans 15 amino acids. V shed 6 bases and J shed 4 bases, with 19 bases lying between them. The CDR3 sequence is CSAGKDDRANQPQHF. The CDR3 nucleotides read TGCAGTGCCGGGAAGGACGACCGGGCTAATCAGCCCCAGCATTTT.

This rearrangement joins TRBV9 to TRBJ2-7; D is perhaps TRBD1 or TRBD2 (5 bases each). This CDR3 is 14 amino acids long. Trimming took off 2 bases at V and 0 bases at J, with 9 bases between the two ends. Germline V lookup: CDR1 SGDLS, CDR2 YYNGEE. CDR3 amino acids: CASSVGTFSYEQYF. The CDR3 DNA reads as TGTGCCAGCAGCGTTGGGACGTTCTCCTACGAGCAGTACTTC.

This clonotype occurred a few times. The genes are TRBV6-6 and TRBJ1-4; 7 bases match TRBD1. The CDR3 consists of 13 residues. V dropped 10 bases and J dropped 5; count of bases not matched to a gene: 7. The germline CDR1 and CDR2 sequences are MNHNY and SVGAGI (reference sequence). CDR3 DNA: TGTGCCACCACACAGGGGCTCAATGAAAAACTGTTTTTT. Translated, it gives CATTQGLNEKLFF.

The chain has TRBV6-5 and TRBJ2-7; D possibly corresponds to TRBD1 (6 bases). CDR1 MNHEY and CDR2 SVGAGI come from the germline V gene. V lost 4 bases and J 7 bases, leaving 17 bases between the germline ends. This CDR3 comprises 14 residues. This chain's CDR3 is CASSLQGNVKEQYF. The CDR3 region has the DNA TGTGCCAGCAGTTTACAGGGTAATGTGAAAGAGCAGTACTTC.

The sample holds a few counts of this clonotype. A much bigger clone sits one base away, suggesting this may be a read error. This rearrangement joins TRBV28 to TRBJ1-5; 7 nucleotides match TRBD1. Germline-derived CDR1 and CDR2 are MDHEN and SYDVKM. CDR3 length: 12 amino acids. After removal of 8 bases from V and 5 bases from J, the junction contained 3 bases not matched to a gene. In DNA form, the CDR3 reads TGTGCCAGCGGCAGGGGGTATCAGCCCCAGCATTTT. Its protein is CASGRGYQPQHF. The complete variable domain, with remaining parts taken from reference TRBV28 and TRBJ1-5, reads DVKVTQSSRYLVKRTGEKVFLECVQDMDHENMFWYRQDPGLGLRLIYFSYDVKMKEKGDIPEGYSVSREKKERFSLILESASTNQTSMYLCASGRGYQPQHFGDGTRLSIL.

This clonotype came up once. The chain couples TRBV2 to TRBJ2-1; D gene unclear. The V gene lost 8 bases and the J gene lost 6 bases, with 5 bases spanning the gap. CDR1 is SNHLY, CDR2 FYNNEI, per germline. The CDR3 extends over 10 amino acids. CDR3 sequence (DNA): TGTGCCAGCGATCGCAATGAGCAGTTCTTC. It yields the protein CASDRNEQFF.

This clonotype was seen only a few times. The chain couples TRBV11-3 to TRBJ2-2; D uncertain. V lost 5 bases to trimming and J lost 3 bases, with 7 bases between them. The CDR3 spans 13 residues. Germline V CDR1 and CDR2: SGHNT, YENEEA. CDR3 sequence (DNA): TGTGCCAGCAGCCCGGCCTACACCGGGGAGCTGTTTTTT. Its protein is CASSPAYTGELFF.

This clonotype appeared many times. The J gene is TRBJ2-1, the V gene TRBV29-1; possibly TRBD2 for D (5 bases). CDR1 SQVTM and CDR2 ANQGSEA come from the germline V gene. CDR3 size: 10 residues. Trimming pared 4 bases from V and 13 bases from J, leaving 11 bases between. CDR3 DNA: TGCAGCGTTGGGGAGACTCCTCAGTTCTTC. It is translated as CSVGETPQFF.

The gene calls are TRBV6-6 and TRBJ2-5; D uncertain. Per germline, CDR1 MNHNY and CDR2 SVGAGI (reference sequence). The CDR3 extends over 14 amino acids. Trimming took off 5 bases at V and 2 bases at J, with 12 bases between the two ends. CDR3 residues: CASSTLGQQETQYF. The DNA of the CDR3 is TGTGCCAGCAGTACTTTGGGCCAACAAGAGACCCAGTACTTC.

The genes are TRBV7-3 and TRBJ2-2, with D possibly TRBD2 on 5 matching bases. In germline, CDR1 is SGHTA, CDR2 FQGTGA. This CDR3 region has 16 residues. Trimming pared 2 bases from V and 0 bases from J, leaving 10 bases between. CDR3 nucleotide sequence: TGTGCCAGCAGCTTACTAGCAGCGACGAACACCGGGGAGCTGTTTTTT. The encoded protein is CASSLLAATNTGELFF.

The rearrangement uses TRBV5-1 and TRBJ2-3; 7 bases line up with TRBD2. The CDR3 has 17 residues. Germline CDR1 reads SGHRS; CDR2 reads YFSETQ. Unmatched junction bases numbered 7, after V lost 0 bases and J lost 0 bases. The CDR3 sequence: CASSLGRSAGSTDTQYF. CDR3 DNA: TGCGCCAGCAGCTTGGGGCGATCAGCGGGAAGCACAGATACGCAGTATTTT.